A selection of T cell receptor beta chains follows, all from one sample in a study of blood T cell repertoires in COVID-19. The method was immunoSEQ multiplex PCR; TCRdb's version includes in-frame clones alone and lacks a portion of them. Counted here are about 270,000 clones, around 91% occurring once; the ten biggest clones make up about 2.2%. The sample comprised PBMCs or T cells enriched from blood (not recorded which). These receptors originate from a woman aged 18 to 35 who had recovered from COVID-19. Both conserved end residues are part of each CDR3. Each record gives: J gene, clone size, V gene, D gene, CDR3 DNA, CDR3 protein. A D gene is named only where the DNA matches it firmly. For some rows the clone size is stated as once, few or many, or as a class when expanded; others skip it.

TRBJ1-4 once TRBV18 - TGTGCCAGCTCACCGGCAGGGGAAGAAAAACTGTTTTTT CASSPAGEEKLFF
TRBJ1-1 - TRBV12-3/TRBV12-4 - TGTGCCAGCAGCCGGGAGAACACTGAAGCTTTCTTT CASSRENTEAFF
TRBJ1-1 - TRBV6-5 - TGTGCCAGCAGTTACCAGGTTATGAACACTGAAGCTTTCTTT CASSYQVMNTEAFF
TRBJ1-5 - TRBV7-8 - TGTGCCAGCAGCTCCCTCTTGGGGGCACATAATCAGCCCCAGCATTTT CASSSLLGAHNQPQHF
TRBJ1-1 - TRBV15 - TGTGCCACCAGCTTATCCGGCGGGCAAGCTTTCTTT CATSLSGGQAFF
TRBJ1-1 - TRBV3-1/TRBV3-2 TRBD1 TGTGCCAGCAGCCACGCCCCAGGGGGGCTTAATATGAACACTGAAGCTTTCTTT CASSHAPGGLNMNTEAFF
TRBJ2-2 - TRBV3-1/TRBV3-2 TRBD2 TGTGCCAGCAGCCGGAGCTTAGCGGGCCTGAACACCGGGGAGCTGTTTTTT CASSRSLAGLNTGELFF
TRBJ2-1 - TRBV9 - TGTGCCAGCAGCGTAGCTATTCGAGATGAGCAGTTCTTC CASSVAIRDEQFF
TRBJ1-1 - TRBV14 - TGTGCCAGCAGCCCCCGAACAGGTTGGACTGAAGCTTTCTTT CASSPRTGWTEAFF
TRBJ1-2 - TRBV7-9 TRBD1 TGTGCCAGCAGCTCTGGACAGGGGAACTATGGCTACACCTTC CASSSGQGNYGYTF
TRBJ1-6 - TRBV5-6 - TGTGCCAGCAGCTTGGTCCGTTACAGCTCCTATAATTCACCCCTCCACTTT CASSLVRYSSYNSPLHF
TRBJ2-2 - TRBV10-3 TRBD1 TGTGCCATCAGTGTAAGGGGGCGCGACACCGGGGAGCTGTTTTTT CAISVRGRDTGELFF
TRBJ2-7 - TRBV5-1 TRBD1 TGCGCCAGCAGGCGGGACAGGGAGTCCGAGCAGTACTTC CASRRDRESEQYF
TRBJ1-4 - TRBV3-1/TRBV3-2 - TGTGCCAGCAGCCCCACAGGGATGGGGGAAAAACTGTTTTTT CASSPTGMGEKLFF
TRBJ2-7 - TRBV5-4 TRBD1 TGTGCCAGCAGCTACTGGACAGGAACCTACGAGCAGTACTTC CASSYWTGTYEQYF
TRBJ2-5 - TRBV3-1/TRBV3-2 TRBD2 TGTGCCAGCAGCCTCCGGGGGGGCCCGGAGACCCAGTACTTC CASSLRGGPETQYF
TRBJ1-5 - TRBV2 - TGTGCCAGCAGTGCAACAGGGAGCAATCAGCCCCAGCATTTT CASSATGSNQPQHF
TRBJ1-2 - TRBV6-5 TRBD1 TGTGCCAGCAGTCCAGAGACAGGGAAGGTCACCACCTTC CASSPETGKVTTF
TRBJ2-3 - TRBV10-3 TRBD1 TGTGCCATGAGACAGGGGGCTTTCACAGATACGCAGTATTTT CAMRQGAFTDTQYF
TRBJ1-2 once TRBV5-1 TRBD1 TGCGCCAGCAGCACTCTAGGGGACAGGGAAGGTGGCTACACCTTC CASSTLGDREGGYTF
TRBJ1-2 - TRBV18 - TGTGCCAGCTCGGACGGGGGGGGCGTTGGCTACACCTTC CASSDGGGVGYTF
TRBJ2-1 - TRBV10-3 TRBD2 TGTGCCATCAGTGAGTCGTTTAATAGCGGGGTAATCGAGTTCTTC CAISESFNSGVIEFF
TRBJ1-1 - TRBV5-1 TRBD1 TGCGCCAGCAGCTTGGTGCCAGGGGGCGAGAACACTGAAGCTTTCTTT CASSLVPGGENTEAFF
TRBJ2-3 - TRBV6-4 - TGTGCCAGCAGTGGGGGAGGAAGCACAGATACGCAGTATTTT CASSGGGSTDTQYF
TRBJ1-1 - TRBV2 - TGTGCCAGCATCGCAGGGTACATGAACACTGAAGCTTTCTTT CASIAGYMNTEAFF
TRBJ1-2 - TRBV30 - TGTGCCTGGAGTGTACTCTTCGATGATGGCTACACCTTC CAWSVLFDDGYTF
TRBJ2-3 - TRBV28 - TGTGCCAGCAGTCCGACCCAGACTCGCAGGGGCCCAGATACGCAGTATTTT CASSPTQTRRGPDTQYF
TRBJ2-7 - TRBV20-1 - TGCAGTGCTAGCCTAAGCTACGAGCAGTACTTC CSASLSYEQYF
TRBJ1-4 - TRBV5-1 TRBD1 TGCGCCAGCAGCCTCCAGGGGGCAGGGGAAAAACTGTTTTTT CASSLQGAGEKLFF
TRBJ1-1 - TRBV5-1 - TGCGCCAGCAAGGAGGGGGGGCTGAACACTGAAGCTTTCTTT CASKEGGLNTEAFF
TRBJ1-6 - TRBV7-9 TRBD1 TGTGCCAGCAGGCCCGCGGGACAGCTAAATTCACCCCTCCACTTT CASRPAGQLNSPLHF
TRBJ2-7 - TRBV10-3 TRBD1 TGTGCCGCTGGGGGACAGGGGACCCACGAGCAGTACTTC CAAGGQGTHEQYF
TRBJ1-1 - TRBV12-5 - TGTGCTAGTGGTCTAGACAGAACTGAAGCTTTCTTT CASGLDRTEAFF
TRBJ2-3 - TRBV4-1 TRBD1 TGCGCCAGCAGCCAACCACAGGGGCTCTCCACAGATACGCAGTATTTT CASSQPQGLSTDTQYF
TRBJ1-1 few TRBV12-3/TRBV12-4 - TGTGCCAGCACCGCGGGAGGGCGGTGGCACGCTTTCTTT CASTAGGRWHAFF
TRBJ2-3 once TRBV10-3 - TGTGCCATCAGTTTGACAGGTAGCACAGATACGCAGTATTTT CAISLTGSTDTQYF
TRBJ2-3 - TRBV5-1 - TGCGCCAGCAGCTTAGGTGGGGCCACCACAGATACGCAGTATTTT CASSLGGATTDTQYF
TRBJ2-3 - TRBV9 TRBD2 TGTGCCAGCAGCGTGGGACTAGCGGGGGAAATCACAGATACGCAGTATTTT CASSVGLAGEITDTQYF
TRBJ2-1 - TRBV29-1 TRBD1 TGCAGCGTTCGACCGGGACAGGGAGGCGATGAGCAGTTCTTC CSVRPGQGGDEQFF
TRBJ2-2 - TRBV7-9 TRBD1 TGTGCCAGCAGCTATCCGGACAGGGGCACCGGGGAGCTGTTTTTT CASSYPDRGTGELFF
TRBJ1-1 - TRBV14 - TGTGCCAGCAGTTTTGGGTCGGGCACTGAAGCTTTCTTT CASSFGSGTEAFF
TRBJ1-6 once TRBV27 - TGTGCCAGCAGTTCTGAGGGTGGTTCACCCCTCCACTTT CASSSEGGSPLHF
TRBJ1-6 - TRBV14 - TGTGCCAGCAGCCAAGCCGACGGACAGCTCAATTCACCCCTCCACTTT CASSQADGQLNSPLHF
TRBJ1-1 - TRBV5-1 - TGCGCCAGCACAGGGAATATAGGGGTGAACACTGAAGCTTTCTTT CASTGNIGVNTEAFF
TRBJ2-5 once TRBV19 - TGTGCCAGTAGTTCCTTGGAGACCCAGTACTTC CASSSLETQYF
TRBJ1-1 - TRBV27 TRBD1 TGTGCCAGCAGCACTTTTGACAGGGGGTGGACTGAAGCTTTCTTT CASSTFDRGWTEAFF
TRBJ1-4 - TRBV5-1 TRBD1 TGCGCCAGCAGCTTGATTCCCGGACAGGGTAATGAAAAACTGTTTTTT CASSLIPGQGNEKLFF
TRBJ2-3 - TRBV7-9 TRBD2 TGTGCCAGCAGCACCGCGGGGGGCACTATTCAAGGTCCGCAGTATTTT CASSTAGGTIQGPQYF
TRBJ2-1 - TRBV18 TRBD2 TGTGCCAGCTCACCACCGGGACTAGCGGTACACAATGAGCAGTTCTTC CASSPPGLAVHNEQFF
TRBJ1-2 - TRBV28 TRBD1 TGTGCCAGCAACGAAGATCCGGGACAGGGGAACTATGGCTACACCTTC CASNEDPGQGNYGYTF
TRBJ2-6 few TRBV19 - TGTGCCAGTAGTATCACACGCCCAGGCTCTGGGGCCAACGTCCTGACTTTC CASSITRPGSGANVLTF
TRBJ2-1 once TRBV5-1 - TGCGCCAGCAACCTCGGTGCTACTGGCAATGAGCAGTTCTTC CASNLGATGNEQFF
TRBJ1-1 - TRBV7-6 - TGTGCCAGCAGCTTAACTAGGAACACTGAAGCTTTCTTT CASSLTRNTEAFF
TRBJ1-2 - TRBV27 - TGTGCCAGCAGCCCGTTAGGGGCAAACTATGGCTACACCTTC CASSPLGANYGYTF
TRBJ2-2 - TRBV4-2 TRBD2 TGTGCCAGCAGCCCAATACTAGCGGGTGACACCGGGGAGCTGTTTTTT CASSPILAGDTGELFF
TRBJ2-1 - TRBV21-1 - TGTGCCAGCAGCAAAGATCCTAGCACCCCCTACAATGAGCAGTTCTTC CASSKDPSTPYNEQFF
TRBJ2-2 - TRBV27 - TGTGCCAGTCAAACGGGTCAGATCACCGGGGAGCTGTTTTTT CASQTGQITGELFF
TRBJ1-2 few TRBV2 - TGTGCCAGCAGTATAACCAGGATGGACTATGGCTACACCTTC CASSITRMDYGYTF
TRBJ2-1 - TRBV6-5 - TGTGCCAGCAGTTACGTGAGGCTAGCCCTCCTGAATGAGCAGTTCTTC CASSYVRLALLNEQFF
TRBJ1-5 - TRBV6-5 TRBD1 TGTGCCAGCAGCAGAGACAGGGTCTATCAGCCCCAGCATTTT CASSRDRVYQPQHF